This T cell receptor beta chain was profiled in a study of blood T cell repertoires in COVID-19. The data were produced by immunoSEQ multiplex PCR, yet TCRdb's version contains in-frame clones alone and is incomplete. The sample gives about 240,000 clones, roughly 76% of which show up once; roughly 7.4% is in the top ten. This CDR3 spans 15 amino acids. V dropped 5 bases and J dropped 2 bases, with 15 bases sitting between them. Germline CDR1 MNHEY, CDR2 SMNVEV (reference sequence). This sequence joins TRBV27 and TRBJ1-2; unclear D gene. The source of this sequence is a woman of 80 years or more with COVID-19, enrolled during active disease. Sequenced sample: peripheral blood. Written as DNA, the CDR3 is TGTGCCAGCAGTCCACGGGGTTCCCACAACTATGGCTACACCTTC. Translating gives CASSPRGSHNYGYTF.